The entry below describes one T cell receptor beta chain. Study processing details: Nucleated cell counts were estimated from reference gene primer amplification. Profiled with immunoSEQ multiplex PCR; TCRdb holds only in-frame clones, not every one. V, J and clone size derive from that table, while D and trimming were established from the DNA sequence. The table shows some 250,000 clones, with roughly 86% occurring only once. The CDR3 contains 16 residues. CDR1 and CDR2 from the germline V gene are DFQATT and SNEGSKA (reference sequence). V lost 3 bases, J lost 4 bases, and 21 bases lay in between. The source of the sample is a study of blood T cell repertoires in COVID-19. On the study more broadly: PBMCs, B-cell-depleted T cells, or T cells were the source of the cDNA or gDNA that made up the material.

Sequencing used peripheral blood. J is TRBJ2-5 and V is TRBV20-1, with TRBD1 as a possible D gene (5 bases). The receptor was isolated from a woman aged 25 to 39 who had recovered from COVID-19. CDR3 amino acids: CSASIVGQGLGETQYF. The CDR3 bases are TGCAGTGCTAGTATAGTCGGGCAGGGATTAGGAGAGACCCAGTACTTC.